This T cell receptor beta chain appears in the sequencing data of a study of CD8 T cells in Susac syndrome (dated by TCRdb to between 2018 and 2021). For the wider study: Repertoire sequencing was used to test whether CD8+ T cell activation and differentiation in Susac syndrome was antigen driven. Overall study outcomes, separate from this receptor: The number of individuals in the TCR sequencing and HLA analysis was acknowledged as relatively small.

CDR1 is given as SGHDT and CDR2 as YYEEEE, both from the germline V gene. Including the terminal cysteine and phenylalanine, the CDR3 comprises 16 residues. Here the CDR3 DNA is all that survives: 48 bases in frame from base 1. Germline trimming: 2 bases from V, 6 bases from J; junction bases outside gene matches: 7. Peripheral blood CD8+ and CD4+ T cells from healthy donors, Susac syndrome patients and multiple sclerosis patients were profiled by high-throughput TCR beta sequencing. The multiple sclerosis controls were treatment-naive patients whose relapsing-remitting disease, either stable or active, fulfilled the revised McDonald criteria. Bulk CD8+ and CD4+ T cells were purified by magnetic negative isolation, while CD8+ TEMRA cells were enriched using FACS. Blood was drawn into EDTA tubes, processed within 24 hours, and PBMCs were isolated by density gradient centrifugation. PBMCs intended for TCR sequencing were cryopreserved in liquid nitrogen and thawed later in a water bath at 37 degrees C. The sorted or isolated CD4+, CD8+ and CD8+ TEMRA cells had a purity of 90% or higher.

This clonotype was detected only once. Its antigen is currently not known. Per-base quality was not reported, and no clone a single base away is much larger than it. A single read makes a weak case. RNA was extracted with the RNeasy kit and about 0.5 to 1 ug was reverse transcribed using random hexamers. TCR beta CDR3 regions were amplified with the immunoSEQ multiplex PCR assay covering 54 Vbeta and 13 Jbeta segments. PCR amplification bias was corrected by using a synthetic template baseline for primer optimization and computational correction. From the authors' description of their analysis: Reads were annotated to V, D and J genes according to IMGT and were analyzed with immunoSEQ Analyzer, with only productive sequences retained. To calculate clonality, Shannon entropy was normalized by log2 of the number of productive unique sequences and then subtracted from one. For each patient and control, public and private clones were evaluated within the 100 most prevalent clones. Clones were defined as Susac-specific when absent from the healthy and MS cohorts, from about 970 published viral clones and from other ImmuneACCESS disease sequences. TCRdb itself trimmed the public reads at Q25 with fastp, ran MiXCR and retained productive beta chains. CDR3 protein sequences are deduplicated, and each keeps its most common genes and DNA. TCRdb, not the original authors, processed these V and J calls. The sample has a few hundred thousand distinct CDR3 sequences on record, around 92% of them singletons. The top ten constitute roughly 0.064% of the sample.

This clonotype was obtained from a human donor with multiple sclerosis. Sequenced material: CD4+ T cells from PBMCs. The chain links TRBV5-6 with TRBJ2-1, with 11 junctional bases fitting TRBD2. Here the CDR3 is given as CASSFIAGGPRNEQFF. The bases are TGTGCCAGCAGCTTCATAGCGGGAGGGCCTCGCAATGAGCAGTTCTTC.